This TCR beta chain derives from a study of shared T cell receptors in the human thymus. The germline CDR1 and CDR2 sequences are MDHEN and SYDVKM. The CDR3 has 17 amino acids. Trimming took 5 bases from V and 7 from J, leaving 23 bases between them. The table came from immunoSEQ multiplex PCR; TCRdb's copy has only in-frame clones and leaves some out. The sample has approximately 580,000 clones; more than 75% are singletons. The same sample was also studied in work on human thymus T cells. According to that study: Having surgery to correct congenital heart defects, healthy Finnish infants acted as the donors. Corrective cardiac operations yielded the resected thymus tissue. Apparent bias marked the V and J gene usage of thymic and blood repertoires. As related research reported, thymic repertoires overlapped highly among unrelated individuals.

Source material: thymocytes. V usage is TRBV28 and J usage is TRBJ1-4; D remains unclear. The receptor was isolated from a boy in the first two years of life with a congenital heart defect. The CDR3, as DNA: TGTGCCAGCAGTCGAATACCCAATACAGAAGTTTTTGAAAAACTGTTTTTT. Translating it yields CASSRIPNTEVFEKLFF.